Listed here is a single T cell receptor beta chain. Its target is not known. This entry comes from a study of a mutant IDH1 vaccine in newly diagnosed glioma. The overall study: Patients came in for eight vaccinations, in weeks 1, 3, 5, 7, 11, 15, 19 and 23. The study started vaccination 4-6 weeks after radiotherapy alone, or with temozolomide cycles. Earlier therapy was either radiotherapy, temozolomide, or both, and most got both. Study-wide results and caveats: Overall, 93.3% of patients had vaccine-induced immune responses.

Time point reported: week 11, during vaccination. The investigators gave 300 ug of mutant IDH1 20-mer peptide in each vaccine dose, together with topical imiquimod. Trimming took 1 base from V and 2 from J, leaving 8 bases between them. Germline V gene data show CDR1 as MNHNS and CDR2 as SASEGT. There are 14 residues in the CDR3. The repertoire was sequenced with immunoSEQ multiplex PCR; TCRdb's copy has only in-frame clones and lacks some. The data show tens of thousands of clones, 65% to 85% seen once. The sample was PBMCs, taken from a glioma patient whose treatment included an IDH1 peptide vaccine. The rearrangement uses TRBV6-1 and TRBJ1-2; D is perhaps TRBD1 (6 bases). The sequence was collected from a woman aged 45-65 years with glioma. CDR3 region: CASSEGTGNYGYTF. In DNA form, the CDR3 reads TGTGCCAGCAGTGAAGGTACAGGGAACTATGGCTACACCTTC.